One T cell receptor beta chain is described in this entry. The antigen is unknown. This entry is derived from a study of Ad26.COV2.S vaccination and SARS-CoV-2 variants. Study in general: The donor belonged to the COV1001 Ad26.COV2.S trial arm. The authors gave Ad26.COV2.S intramuscularly, either once or twice 56 days apart. Study findings and constraints: Analyses that measured TCR breadth and depth may have underestimated total T cell responses.

The CDR3 extends over 17 amino acids. The ends lost 3 bases at V and 5 bases at J; junction bases unmatched: 9. CDR1 and CDR2 (germline): LGHNT, FRNRAP. Sequencing used immunoSEQ multiplex PCR; TCRdb keeps in-frame clones, though not all of them. The sample records approximately 400,000 clones, approximately 83% being singletons. Treatment described: 19 received Ad26.COV2.S at low or high dose, single or two shots; 5 received placebo; per-sample allocation not given. Each sample was drawn 63 days after the first injection (of vaccine or placebo). An Ad26 vector that expressed Wuhan-strain SARS-CoV-2 spike constituted the vaccine.

Sample: peripheral blood, taken in a trial of Ad26.COV2.S vaccine versus placebo. The chain combines TRBV12-5 with TRBJ2-2; 10 bases match TRBD2. The source is a person aged 18-65 years who received the Ad26.COV2.S COVID-19 vaccine or a placebo. CDR3 sequence: CASGFPHLAGETGELFF. The CDR3 nucleotides read TGTGCTAGTGGTTTTCCCCACCTAGCGGGGGAGACCGGGGAGCTGTTTTTT.